The present T cell receptor beta chain was sequenced within a study of blood T cell repertoires in COVID-19. Overall study: T cells, B-cell-depleted T cells, or PBMCs supplied cDNA or gDNA.

The V gene's germline CDR1 is SGHDT and CDR2 YYEEEE. CDR3 size: 14 residues. Losses at the gene ends were 3 bases for V and 6 bases for J; bases not matched to a gene: 5. TCRdb keeps only in-frame clones here, not all; method: immunoSEQ multiplex PCR. Found here are about 310,000 clones, around 87% of them singletons; the top ten hold 1%. This clone has a handful of counts. The chain has TRBV5-6 and TRBJ2-7, with TRBD1 matching 11 bases. The source is a man over 45 with active or convalescent COVID-19. The sequenced sample was peripheral blood. The CDR3 DNA sequence: TGTGCCAGCAGCTCGGACAGGGGGCTAAGCGAGCAGTACTTC. Encoded protein: CASSSDRGLSEQYF.